This T cell receptor beta chain originates from a study of cytomegalovirus exposure and HLA in healthy donors. The CDR3 spans 15 residues. The germline V gene has CDR1 SEHNR and CDR2 FQNEAQ (reference sequence). PCR involved 60 Vbeta and 13 Jbeta primers. The method was immunoSEQ multiplex PCR; TCRdb's version includes in-frame clones alone and lacks a portion of them. The table lists around 85,000 clones, 80% of them singletons. Note on this clone: The junction and the germline gene differ at one end; a read error may be behind it.

The source material was PBMCs. The receptor was isolated from a man aged 45-65 years in good health and CMV-seropositive. V and J are TRBV7-9 and TRBJ1-4, with D perhaps TRBD1 (5 bases). The CDR3 sequence: CSSSLSRGEGEKLFF. In DNA, the CDR3 is TGTTCCAGCAGTCTAAGTCGGGGGGAAGGGGAAAAACTGTTTTTT.